This TCR beta chain was found in a study of T cell responses to AZD1222 COVID-19 vaccine. Background on the study: Both about-4-week and about-12-week second-dose recipients were combined. Study-level results: Among spike-specific TCRs, nearly half reportedly target unmutated variant regions.

TCRdb's copy holds only in-frame clones and misses some; the assay was immunoSEQ multiplex PCR. The sample holds around 100,000 clones, less than 90% seen once. Per germline, CDR1 LGHDT and CDR2 YNNKEL (reference sequence). V lost 4 bases and J lost 3; bases outside the gene matches: 8. This CDR3 has 15 residues. With regard to this clone: Antigen unknown.

Sequences were derived from peripheral blood, sampled on day 0 of AZD1222 vaccination. The clonotype comes from an adult in good health. The chain links TRBV3-1 (or the pseudogene TRBV3-2) to TRBJ1-1, with TRBD1 matching over 7 bases. The CDR3 reads CASSPAGTAYTEAFF. The CDR3 region has the DNA TGTGCCAGCAGCCCTGCGGGGACAGCTTACACTGAAGCTTTCTTT.